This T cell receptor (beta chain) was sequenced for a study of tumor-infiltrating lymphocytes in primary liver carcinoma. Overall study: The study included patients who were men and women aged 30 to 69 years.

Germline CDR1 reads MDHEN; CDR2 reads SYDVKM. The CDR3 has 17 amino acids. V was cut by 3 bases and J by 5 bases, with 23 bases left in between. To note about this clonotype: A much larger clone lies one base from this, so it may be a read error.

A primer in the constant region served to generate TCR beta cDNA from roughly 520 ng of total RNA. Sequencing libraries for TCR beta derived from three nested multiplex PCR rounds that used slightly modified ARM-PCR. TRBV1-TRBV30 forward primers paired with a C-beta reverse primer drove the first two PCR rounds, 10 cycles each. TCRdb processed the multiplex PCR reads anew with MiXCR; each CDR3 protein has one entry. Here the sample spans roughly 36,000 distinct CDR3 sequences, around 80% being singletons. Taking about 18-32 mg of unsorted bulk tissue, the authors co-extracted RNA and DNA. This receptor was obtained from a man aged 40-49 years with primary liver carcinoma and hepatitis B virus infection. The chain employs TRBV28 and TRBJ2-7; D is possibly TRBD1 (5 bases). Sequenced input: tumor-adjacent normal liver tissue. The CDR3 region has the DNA TGTGCCAGCAGTTTGACCCCCGACAGTTACGAAGGCGACGAGCAGTACTTC. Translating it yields CASSLTPDSYEGDEQYF.